Below, one T cell receptor (beta chain) is given with its context. The data were taken from a study of TIL therapy for anti-PD-1-resistant metastatic lung cancer. The immunoSEQ assay was v3. Generated by immunoSEQ multiplex PCR, the TCRdb table keeps only in-frame clones and is missing some. In the table there are some 10,000 clones, approximately 83% of which are singletons. CDR1 SGHDN and CDR2 FVKESK come from the germline V gene. Deletions cut 3 bases from V and 1 base from J, with 1 base between. The CDR3 consists of 11 residues. Time point of the sample: pre-treatment sample, taken before nivolumab and TIL therapy. Most excised metastases sampled were pleural nodules or supraclavicular lymph nodes.

Sample: tumor tissue, taken at baseline. The receptor comes from a person aged 25 to 80 with non-small cell lung cancer. The chain recombines TRBV14 with TRBJ2-7; D gene unclear. The CDR3 DNA sequence: TGTGCCAGCAGCCAGTCCTACGAGCAGTACTTC. Its protein product is CASSQSYEQYF. The whole variable domain, filled in from reference TRBV14 and TRBJ2-7, reads EAGVTQFPSHSVIEKGQTVTLRCDPISGHDNLYWYRRVMGKEIKFLLHFVKESKQDESGMPNNRFLAERTGGTYSTLKVQPAELEDSGVYFCASSQSYEQYFGPGTRLTVT.